A single sample gave rise to the 4 T cell receptor beta chains below, sequenced in a study of blood T cell repertoires in COVID-19. The protocol was immunoSEQ multiplex PCR, while the TCRdb copy is restricted to in-frame clones and leaves out a portion. The sample has fewer than 300,000 clones, about four fifths seen once. The sample consisted of peripheral blood. The source of these receptors is a woman aged 18 to 35 with acute or convalescent COVID-19.

This clone was picked up one time. The chain joins TRBV27 to TRBJ1-4, with TRBD1 matching 7 bases. CDR1 and CDR2 from the germline V gene are MNHEY and SMNVEV (reference sequence). This CDR3 is 16 amino acids long. The J segment lost 5 bases and the V segment lost 5 bases, leaving 11 bases of the junction unmatched. CDR3 nucleotide sequence: TGTGCCAGCAGTGCCACCACCGGGACAGTAAATGAAAAACTGTTTTTT. This translates into CASSATTGTVNEKLFF.

The count of this clone is one. A much larger clone lies one base from this, so it may be a read error. The sample carries other DNA sequences with the same CDR3. The chain carries TRBV5-1 and TRBJ1-2, with 8 positions matching TRBD1. From germline, CDR1 is SGHRS and CDR2 YFSETQ. The CDR3 has 15 residues. V gave up 3 bases and J gave up 4 bases; unmatched junction bases: 8. CDR3: CASSSGTGVIYGYTF. Here the CDR3 DNA reads TGCGCCAGCAGCTCCGGGACAGGAGTGATCTATGGCTACACCTTC.

This sequence joins TRBV30 and TRBJ1-5; 7 positions agree with TRBD1. The CDR3 sequence is 17 residues long. With 4 bases clipped from V and 0 bases from J, the junction kept 12 bases outside the gene matches. Germline V gene data show CDR1 as GTSNPN and CDR2 as SVGIG (reference sequence). CDR3 DNA: TGTGCCTGGACCTCCCGGGACAGCCTTTATAGCAATCAGCCCCAGCATTTT. Encoded protein: CAWTSRDSLYSNQPQHF.

This chain joins TRBV11-2 and TRBJ2-7; 7 nucleotides match TRBD1. Germline lookup yields CDR1 SGHAT and CDR2 FQNNGV. CDR3 length: 15 amino acids. The junction had 9 bases not matched to a gene; V was cut back by 5 bases and J by 2 bases. This CDR3 is CASSHWAGGTYEQYF. The CDR3 nucleotides read TGTGCCAGCAGCCACTGGGCAGGGGGTACCTACGAGCAGTACTTC.